The present T cell receptor (beta chain) was sequenced within a study of control samples from healthy donors and cancer patients. The CDR3 totals 12 residues. V was cut by 8 bases and J by 3 bases, with 11 bases left in between. Per the germline V gene, CDR1 is MNHEY and CDR2 is SVGAGI. The repertoire was sequenced with immunoSEQ multiplex PCR; TCRdb's copy has only in-frame clones and lacks some. Of about 51,000 clones in the sample, over 70% were seen once. The source is a man in his 70s in good health. V is TRBV6-5 and J is TRBJ2-7; D is uncertain. Sequenced input: blood. The CDR3 DNA follows: TGTGCCAGCGGAAGGCGGAGCTACGAGCAGTACTTC. Its protein product is CASGRRSYEQYF.